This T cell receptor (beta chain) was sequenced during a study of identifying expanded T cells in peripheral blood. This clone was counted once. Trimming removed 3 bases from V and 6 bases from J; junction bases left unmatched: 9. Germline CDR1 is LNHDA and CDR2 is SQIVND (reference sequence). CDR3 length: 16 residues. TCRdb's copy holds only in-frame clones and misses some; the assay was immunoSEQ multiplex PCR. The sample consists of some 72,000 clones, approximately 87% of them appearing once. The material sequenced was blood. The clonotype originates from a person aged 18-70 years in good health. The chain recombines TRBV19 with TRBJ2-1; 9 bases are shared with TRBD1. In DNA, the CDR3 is TGTGCCAGTAGTATGGGGGGGACAGGGAGTTTCAATGAGCAGTTCTTC. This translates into CASSMGGTGSFNEQFF.